This T cell receptor beta chain was sequenced in a study of blood T cell repertoires in COVID-19. This CDR3 has 14 residues. Germline V gene data show CDR1 as MNHEY and CDR2 as SVGAGI. Unmatched junction bases numbered 10, after V lost 10 bases and J lost 4 bases. Produced via immunoSEQ multiplex PCR; TCRdb's table is partial and in-frame only. Of some 170,000 clones in the sample, approximately 86% are singletons; the top ten hold 1.5% to 2%. The rearrangement links TRBV6-5 to TRBJ2-7; 10 bases are shared with TRBD1. Input material: peripheral blood. This TCR was recovered from a woman aged 45-65 years with acute or convalescent COVID-19. CDR3 loop: CAIKPGQGRYEQYF. For the CDR3, the DNA is TGTGCCATTAAGCCGGGACAGGGGAGGTACGAGCAGTACTTC.